A single sample gave rise to the 5 T cell receptor beta chains below, sequenced in a study of blood T cell repertoires in COVID-19. Clones were read by immunoSEQ multiplex PCR, and TCRdb kept only the in-frame ones, dropping some. In the table there are more than 95,000 clones, just over 90% of which are singletons. The sequenced sample consisted of peripheral blood. The source of these receptors is a human donor with active COVID-19. The donor label of this sample is uncertain.

V is TRBV4-3 and J is TRBJ1-1; D remains ambiguous. Deletions cut 1 base from V and 1 base from J, with 4 bases between. CDR3 length: 13 amino acids. Germline V gives CDR1 LGHNA, CDR2 YSLEER. The CDR3 loop reads CASSQVENTEAFF. In nucleotides, the CDR3 is TGCGCCAGCAGCCAAGTAGAGAACACTGAAGCTTTCTTT.

The chain uses TRBV6-5 and TRBJ1-4; TRBD1 might be the D (5 bases). V was clipped by 6 bases and J by 7 bases, with 15 bases between them. The V gene's germline CDR1 is MNHEY and CDR2 SVGAGI. CDR3 length: 14 amino acids. CDR3 loop: CASRPGGGGEKLFF. The CDR3 DNA is TGTGCCAGCAGACCCGGGGGAGGAGGTGAAAAACTGTTTTTT.

V usage is TRBV5-1 and J usage is TRBJ2-2, with a tentative D call TRBD1 (5 bases). The V end lost 2 bases, the J end lost 4 bases, and 12 bases lay between the germline ends. Germline V gene lookup returns CDR1 SGHRS and CDR2 YFSETQ. This CDR3 region has 15 residues. CDR3 in DNA: TGCGCCAGCAGCTTCAGAGACAGTCTCACCGGGGAGCTGTTTTTT. Amino acids: CASSFRDSLTGELFF.

Here the CDR3 reads CASSQKTGGMEKLFF. The CDR3 DNA sequence: TGTGCCAGCAGCCAAAAGACAGGGGGAATGGAAAAACTGTTTTTT. The chain couples TRBV5-4 to TRBJ1-4, with 9 bases lining up with TRBD1. Trimming at V came to 4 bases and at J to 8 bases, leaving 9 bases not matched to a gene. Germline V CDR1 and CDR2: SGHNT, YYREEE (reference sequence). CDR3 length equals 15 residues.

The chain carries TRBV10-2 and TRBJ2-7; D is possibly TRBD2 (6 bases). Trimming left V 10 bases short and J 3 bases short, with 16 bases between. Germline V gene data show CDR1 as WSHSY and CDR2 as SAAADI. This CDR3 is built from 13 residues. CDR3 DNA: TGCGCCACCACGGCGGGGCCCCACTACGAGCAGTACTTC. It yields the protein CATTAGPHYEQYF.